The following is a TCR beta chain sequence with its context. This clonotype occurred a few times. Its antigen remains unidentified. No much larger clone exists at a distance of one base, and base qualities are not known. Receptor libraries were prepared by 5' RACE. These reads were obtained on an Illumina HiSeq 2500. The second PCR ran for about 6 to 11 cycles and used a J-beta primer mix along with a sample-barcoded 5' primer. Each TCR beta cDNA molecule received a unique molecular identifier from a template-switch 5' adaptor carrying 12 random nucleotides. Each sample yielded at least 2.5 million CDR3-containing paired-end reads. The Mint cDNA synthesis kit, primed by a TRBC-specific oligonucleotide, was used to synthesize first-strand cDNA from all RNA. Following uracil-DNA glycosylase treatment, all cDNA underwent a first 18-cycle PCR with the universal primers M1SS and BC2_uni_R. Per the authors' processing: Each sample was normalized by randomly selecting 1 million high-quality reads, each carrying a distinct molecular identifier. Reads sharing molecular identifiers were discarded rather than binned into consensus sequences. MiTCR, with a Q25 quality threshold and the strictest error-elimination algorithm, was used for CDR3 identification, clonotype clustering and error correction. A nonparametric unseen species model using Euler transformation provided a lower-bound estimate of total TCR beta diversity. The raw public reads went through TCRdb reprocessing: fastp at Q25, MiXCR clone calling, in-frame beta chains kept. Rows are unified per CDR3 protein, each entry keeping the most common DNA and genes. Here the V and J calls rest on TCRdb's processing, not on the authors' analysis. The table for this sample lists some 890,000 distinct CDR3 sequences; 25% to 35% of them were counted only once. Of the sample, 9.5% to 13% falls within the top ten clones.

The 35 to 40 donors, aged about 6 to 95 years, were systemically healthy Caucasian individuals from Russia. Each donor gave 9.5 to 10 milliliters of peripheral blood, drawn into EDTA-treated Vacutainer tubes. Ficoll-Paque density-gradient centrifugation was used to isolate PBMCs, with at least 7 million per sample. Total RNA was extracted from PBMCs with Trizol reagent, with at least 5 micrograms obtained per sample. For every donor, flow cytometry on a PBMC aliquot measured the percentage of naive CD45RAhigh/CD27high T cells. The data belong to a study of blood T cells in healthy people across ages (dated by TCRdb to between 2015 and 2016). Looking at the study overall: In model experiments, roughly one uniquely barcoded TCR beta cDNA molecule per two T cells was captured by template switching. Age-related changes in TCR beta repertoire diversity were measured in the study by deep sequencing normalized with unique cDNA molecular identifiers. The donors were split into four age groups: young (average 16 years), middle-aged (39), aged (more than 60) and long-lived (over 80). The study analyzed two additional independent replicas of 1 million unique cDNA reads from the same blood draw for two donors, one aged 18 to 30 and one aged 80 or older.

Here is what the overall study found, with its caveats: Observed TCR beta diversity per million T cells fell roughly linearly with age, and a significant reduction was already apparent by age around 39. Donor CMV infection status was unknown, potentially confounding age-related changes in expanded clonotypes. There was a strong correlation between observed TCR beta diversity and the percentage of naive T cells measured by flow cytometry. Because profiling used bulk unsorted PBMCs, naive and antigen-experienced compartments could not be compared conclusively. Compared with the aged group, the long-lived group had more naive CD4+ T cells, fewer expanded clones and increased TCR diversity, a pattern suggesting age selection. Estimates of total diversity based on one million sequenced T cells were considered lower bounds and underestimates.

Between the V and J ends, shortened by 10 bases and 7 bases respectively, the junction contains 14 bases. CDR1 and CDR2 (ENHRY, SYGVKD) derive from the germline V gene. From the cysteine through the phenylalanine, the CDR3 covers 12 amino acids. This entry keeps only the CDR3 DNA: 36 bases, framed from base 1. This sample also appeared in a second study, on T cells of mothers and their children. Per the second study: The donors were nine systemically healthy Caucasian individuals, made up of three mothers and their six children. cDNA synthesis consumed the entire amount of extracted RNA, loaded at around 1.5 ug RNA in each 15 ul reaction. In the second PCR, sample barcodes and 2-4 random nucleotides were introduced via the M1S primer. Over 8 million TCR beta CDR3 reads were obtained for each mother, and some 3 million reads were obtained for each child. Thymic selection shapes the output of TCR recombination in a similar way in related and unrelated pairs, and inherited differences have a minor effect. Normalized repertoire overlap was always slightly but never significantly higher in related than unrelated mother-child pairs. Persistent microchimeric T cell clones were not detected, at a sensitivity of approximately 93 clones per million clonotypes. To look for features that set related mother-child pairs apart from unrelated individuals, the researchers ran deep NGS to compare the TCR beta repertoires of mothers and children. On average, the children were about 12 +/- 4 years old, while the mothers were 40 +/- 4 years old. Libraries were sequenced on Illumina HiSeq 2000 with 100+100 nt paired-end reads after adapter ligation with NEBNext reagents. To avoid cross-contamination, the mother libraries and the child libraries were prepared a month apart and sequenced in separate runs. Between roughly 500,000 and 2,300,000 distinct TCR beta clonotypes were identified per donor. Naive TCR beta clonotypes were estimated from low-frequency clonotypes matched to each donor's FACS-determined naive share, without sorting.

Sequenced input: blood. The receptor comes from a woman aged 40 to 50 in good health. In this chain, TRBV10-3 is recombined with TRBJ1-5; tentative D gene TRBD1, with 5 bases matching. The DNA is TGTGCCACCAAGGGGATGGGGCAGCCCCAGCATTTT. Protein translation: CATKGMGQPQHF.